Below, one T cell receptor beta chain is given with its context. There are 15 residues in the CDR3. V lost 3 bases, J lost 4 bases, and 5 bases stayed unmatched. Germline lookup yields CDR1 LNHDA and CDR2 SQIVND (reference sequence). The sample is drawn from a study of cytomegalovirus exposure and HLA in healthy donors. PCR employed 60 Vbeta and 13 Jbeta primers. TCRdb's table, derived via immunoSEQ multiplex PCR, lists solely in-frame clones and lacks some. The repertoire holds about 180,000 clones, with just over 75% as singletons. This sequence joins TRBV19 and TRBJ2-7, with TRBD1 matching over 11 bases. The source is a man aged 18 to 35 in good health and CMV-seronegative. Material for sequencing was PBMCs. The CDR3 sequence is CASSIRTGGPYEQYF. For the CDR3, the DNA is TGTGCCAGTAGTATTAGGACAGGGGGCCCGTACGAGCAGTACTTC.